Sequencing of this T cell receptor beta chain was carried out in a study of radiation and T cells in renal cell carcinoma (dated by TCRdb to the early 2020s). Notes on the research overall: Samples were obtained from a clinical trial, in which 15 Gy stereotactic body radiation therapy was delivered to primary renal cell carcinomas and nephrectomy was performed 4 weeks later. In total, more than 50 samples underwent TCR beta sequencing: 25 or so tumors plus 27 peripheral blood samples. Across all 50 or so samples, several million unique CDR3 nucleotide sequences, encoding 2,658,974 unique CDR3 amino acid sequences, were identified. Study-wide findings and limitations: In blood, the top tumor clonotypes increased from baseline to 2 weeks after radiation and then shrank by 4 weeks, which suggests a temporary expansion of tumor-resident clones. Blood repertoire dynamics were not followed beyond 4 weeks after treatment. Because pretreatment tumor biopsies were not available, the study could not determine whether clonotypes were already present within the tumor at baseline. Because the trial had a single-armed design, the trial could not examine how radiation dose or scheduling affected the TCR repertoire.

With respect to this clone: It has no known antigen specificity. No quality values exist for individual bases; no much larger clone is one base distant.

Deletion took 6 bases off V and 0 bases off J, with a span of 18 bases between the germline ends. From cysteine to phenylalanine, the CDR3 is 17 amino acids long. The kept DNA is CDR3 alone, 51 bases in frame from the first base. The germline V gene encodes CDR1 LGHNA and CDR2 YNFKEQ. The meaning of the sample's time point label: blood 2 weeks post-SBRT. This specimen's treatment or condition label, per the study, means: 15 Gy SBRT to primary tumor, nephrectomy 4 weeks later. To follow tumor-enriched clonotypes, serial peripheral blood was collected from radiation-treated patients at baseline and at 2 weeks and 4 weeks after SBRT. Every patient's renal cell carcinoma showed clear cell pathology. The QIAamp DNA Blood Mini Kit (Qiagen) was used to prepare genomic DNA for TCR sequencing. Samples were included in the analyses only if all quality control checks were passed. TCR beta libraries were generated from genomic DNA with the immunoSEQ kit, following the manufacturer's recommendations. To prepare libraries, a first multiplex PCR with proprietary primers was run, followed by a second PCR that added unique barcodes, and a bead cleanup was done after each round. Each sample batch included a kit-provided positive control reaction and a negative control reaction. The final libraries underwent checking on an Agilent 4200 TapeStation D1000 ScreenTape, volumetric pooling, and quantification by qPCR. An Illumina NextSeq500 fitted with a MidOutput 150-cycle cartridge performed the sequencing, running 156 Read1 cycles and 15 Index1 cycles with the kit's custom primers. The pooled library was loaded at roughly 0.92 pM with a roughly 20% PhiX control spike-in. The authors' analysis ran thus. Vendor-processed data were analyzed in R, and a clonotype was defined as all T cells sharing the same CDR3 nucleotide sequence. In the clone abundance analyses, frequencies were normalized to the 10,000 most abundant clones in each sample. Public T cell clones, which averaged fewer than five per sample, were removed prior to analysis. Tumor-enriched and baseline blood-enriched clonotypes were defined by at least a 32-fold difference in abundance between compartments. A beta-binomial differential abundance model was used to identify clonotypes that were expanded or contracted between blood time points. Tumor-blood repertoire similarity was measured with the Baroni-Urbani and Buser coefficient, and groups were compared using two-tailed Wilcoxon tests in R. In TCRdb, the immuneACCESS table is reduced to in-frame sequences with V and J assigned. These tables do not hold every clone; where another copy was compared, an unresolved V gene accounts for under half, and the others remain unexplained. V and J calls plus clone size are reproduced from that table; the DNA served to infer D and trimming. For this sample the table gives about 130,000 clones, of which approximately 85% were detected only once. Together, the top ten hold roughly 5.9% of the sample.

The V and J segments used are TRBV4-2 and TRBJ1-3; perhaps TRBD1 is the D gene, with 6 bases matching. The sequence was collected from a man aged 50 to 60 with renal cell carcinoma. This specimen consisted of blood, obtained from a patient whose treatment included radiotherapy and nephrectomy. The nucleotide sequence reads TGTGCCAGCAGTCCAAGAATGGGACAAAACTCTGGAAACACCATATATTTT. This gives the protein CASSPRMGQNSGNTIYF.